The TCR beta chain described here comes from a study of cytomegalovirus exposure and HLA in healthy donors. PCR involved 60 Vbeta and 13 Jbeta primers. Only in-frame clones appear in the TCRdb table, and some are missing; sequencing was by immunoSEQ multiplex PCR. The sample lists more than 250,000 clones, 70% to 90% occurring once. Germline V gene sequence: CDR1 SGHTA, CDR2 FQGNSA. The CDR3 is 16 amino acids. After removal of 6 bases from V and 5 bases from J, the junction contained 12 bases not matched to a gene. This chain links TRBV7-2 with TRBJ2-5; 10 positions match TRBD2. Specimen: PBMCs. This receptor was taken from a woman aged 18-29 years in good health and CMV-seronegative. CDR3 bases: TGTGCCAGCAGACCTACCAAGCGGGGGGGAGAGGAGACCCAGTACTTC. Translated, it gives CASRPTKRGGEETQYF.